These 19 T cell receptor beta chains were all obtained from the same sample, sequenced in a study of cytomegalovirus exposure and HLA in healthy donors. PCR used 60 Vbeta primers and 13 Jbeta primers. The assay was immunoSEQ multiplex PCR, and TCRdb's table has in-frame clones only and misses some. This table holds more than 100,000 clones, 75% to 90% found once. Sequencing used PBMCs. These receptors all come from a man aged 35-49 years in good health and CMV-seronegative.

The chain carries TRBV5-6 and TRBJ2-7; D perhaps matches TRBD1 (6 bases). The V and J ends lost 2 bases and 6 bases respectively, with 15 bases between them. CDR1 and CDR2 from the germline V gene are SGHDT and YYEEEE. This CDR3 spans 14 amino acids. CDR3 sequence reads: CASSFGQNLGEQYF. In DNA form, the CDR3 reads TGTGCCAGCAGCTTTGGACAGAACCTTGGCGAGCAGTACTTC.

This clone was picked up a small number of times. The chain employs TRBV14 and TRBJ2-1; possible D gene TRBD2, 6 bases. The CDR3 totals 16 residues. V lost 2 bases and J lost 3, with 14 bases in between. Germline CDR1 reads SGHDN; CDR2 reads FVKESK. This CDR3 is CASSQHMAGYYNEQFF. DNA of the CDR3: TGTGCCAGCAGCCAACATATGGCGGGGTACTACAATGAGCAGTTCTTC.

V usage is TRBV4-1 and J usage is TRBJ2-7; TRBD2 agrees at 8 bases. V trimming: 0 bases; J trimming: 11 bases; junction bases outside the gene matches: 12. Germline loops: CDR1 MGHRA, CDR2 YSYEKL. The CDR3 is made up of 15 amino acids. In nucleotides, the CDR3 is TGCGCCAGCAGCCAAGATATTCGCGGGGGGTTCCGAGAGTACTTC. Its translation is CASSQDIRGGFREYF.

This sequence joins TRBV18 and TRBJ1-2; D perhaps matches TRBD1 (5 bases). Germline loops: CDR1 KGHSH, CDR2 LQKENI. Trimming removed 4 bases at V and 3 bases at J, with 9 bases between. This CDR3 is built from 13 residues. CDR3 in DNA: TGTGCCAGCTCACTCGACAGAGACTATGGCTACACCTTC. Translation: CASSLDRDYGYTF.

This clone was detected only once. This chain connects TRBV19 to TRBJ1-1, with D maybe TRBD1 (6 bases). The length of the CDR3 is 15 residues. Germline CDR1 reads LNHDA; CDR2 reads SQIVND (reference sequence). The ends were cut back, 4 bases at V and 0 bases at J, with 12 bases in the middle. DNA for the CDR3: TGTGCCAGTAGTACAACTTGGGACATGAACACTGAAGCTTTCTTT. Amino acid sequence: CASSTTWDMNTEAFF.

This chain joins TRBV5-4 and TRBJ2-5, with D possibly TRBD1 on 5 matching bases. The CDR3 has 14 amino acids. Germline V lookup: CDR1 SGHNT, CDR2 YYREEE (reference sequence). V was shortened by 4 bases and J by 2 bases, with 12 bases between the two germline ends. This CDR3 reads CASSQQAAQETQYF. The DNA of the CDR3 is TGTGCCAGCAGCCAACAGGCGGCGCAAGAGACCCAGTACTTC. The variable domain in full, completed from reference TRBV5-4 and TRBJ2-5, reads ETGVTQSPTHLIKTRGQQVTLRCSSQSGHNTVSWYQQALGQGPQFIFQYYREEENGRGNFPPRFSGLQFPNYSSELNVNALELDDSALYLCASSQQAAQETQYFGPGTRLLVL.

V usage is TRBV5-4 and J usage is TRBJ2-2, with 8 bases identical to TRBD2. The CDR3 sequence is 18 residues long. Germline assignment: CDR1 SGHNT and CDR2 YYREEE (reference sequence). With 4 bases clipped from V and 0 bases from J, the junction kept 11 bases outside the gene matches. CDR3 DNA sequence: TGTGCCAGCAGCCCCCCGGGGGGGAGTAACGCGAACACCGGGGAGCTGTTTTTT. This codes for CASSPPGGSNANTGELFF. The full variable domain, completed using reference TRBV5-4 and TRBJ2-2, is ETGVTQSPTHLIKTRGQQVTLRCSSQSGHNTVSWYQQALGQGPQFIFQYYREEENGRGNFPPRFSGLQFPNYSSELNVNALELDDSALYLCASSPPGGSNANTGELFFGEGSRLTVL.

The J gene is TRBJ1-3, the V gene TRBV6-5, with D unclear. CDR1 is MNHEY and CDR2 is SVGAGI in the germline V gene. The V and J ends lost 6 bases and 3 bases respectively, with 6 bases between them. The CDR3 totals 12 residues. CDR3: CASSPNGNTIYF. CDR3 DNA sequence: TGTGCCAGCAGCCCTAATGGAAACACCATATATTTT.

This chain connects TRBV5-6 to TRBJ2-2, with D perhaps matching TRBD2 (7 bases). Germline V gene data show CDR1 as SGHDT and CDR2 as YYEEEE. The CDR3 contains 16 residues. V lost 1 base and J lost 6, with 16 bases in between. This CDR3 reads CASSLRGARSSGELFF. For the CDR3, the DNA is TGTGCCAGCAGCTTGCGGGGGGCGCGGTCCTCCGGGGAGCTGTTTTTT.

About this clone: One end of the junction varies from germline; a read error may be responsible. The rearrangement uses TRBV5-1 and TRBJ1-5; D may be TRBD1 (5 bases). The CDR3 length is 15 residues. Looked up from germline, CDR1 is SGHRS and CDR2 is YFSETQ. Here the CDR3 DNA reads TGCGCCAGCGGCTTGGGACCGGAGGGGAATCAGCCCCAGCATTTT. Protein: CASGLGPEGNQPQHF.

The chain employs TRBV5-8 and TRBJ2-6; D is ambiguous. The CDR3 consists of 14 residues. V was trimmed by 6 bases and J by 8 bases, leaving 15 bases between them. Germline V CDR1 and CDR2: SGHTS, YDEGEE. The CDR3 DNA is TGTGCCAGCACTTCCGACACTCCGCCCAACGTCCTGACTTTC. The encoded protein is CASTSDTPPNVLTF.

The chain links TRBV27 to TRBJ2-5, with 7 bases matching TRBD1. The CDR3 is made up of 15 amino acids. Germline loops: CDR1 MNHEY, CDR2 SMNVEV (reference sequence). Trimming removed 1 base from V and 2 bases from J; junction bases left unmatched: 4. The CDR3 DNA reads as TGTGCCAGCAGTTTATGGACAGGCGATCAAGAGACCCAGTACTTC. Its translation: CASSLWTGDQETQYF.

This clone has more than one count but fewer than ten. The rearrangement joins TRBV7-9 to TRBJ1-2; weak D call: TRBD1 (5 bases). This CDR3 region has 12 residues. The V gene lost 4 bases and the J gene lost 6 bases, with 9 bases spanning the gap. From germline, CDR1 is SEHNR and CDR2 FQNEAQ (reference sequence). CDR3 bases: TGTGCCAGCAGCTCGGGGGGAGATGGCTACACCTTC. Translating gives CASSSGGDGYTF.

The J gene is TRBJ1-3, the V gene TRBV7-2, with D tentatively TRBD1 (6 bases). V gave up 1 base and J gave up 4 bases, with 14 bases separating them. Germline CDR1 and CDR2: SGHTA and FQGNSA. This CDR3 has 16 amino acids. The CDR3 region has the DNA TGTGCCAGCAGCTTAGGGGTATGGGGGGGCGGAAACACCATATATTTT. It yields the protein CASSLGVWGGGNTIYF. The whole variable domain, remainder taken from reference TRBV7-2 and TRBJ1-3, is GAGVSQSPSNKVTEKGKDVELRCDPISGHTALYWYRQSLGQGLEFLIYFQGNSAPDKSGLPSDRFSAERTGGSVSTLTIQRTQQEDSAVYLCASSLGVWGGGNTIYFGEGSWLTVV.

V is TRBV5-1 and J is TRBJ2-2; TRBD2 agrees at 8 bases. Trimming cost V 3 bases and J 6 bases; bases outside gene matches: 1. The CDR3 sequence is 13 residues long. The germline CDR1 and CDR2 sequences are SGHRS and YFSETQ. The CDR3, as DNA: TGCGCCAGCAGCTCGGGGGGGTCCGGGGAGCTGTTTTTT. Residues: CASSSGGSGELFF.

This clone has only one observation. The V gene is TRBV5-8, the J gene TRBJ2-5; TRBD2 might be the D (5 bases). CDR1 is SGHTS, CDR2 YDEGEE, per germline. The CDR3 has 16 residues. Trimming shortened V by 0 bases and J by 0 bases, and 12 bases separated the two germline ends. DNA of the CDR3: TGTGCCAGCAGCTTGGGTCGGCGGGCAAACCAAGAGACCCAGTACTTC. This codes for CASSLGRRANQETQYF.

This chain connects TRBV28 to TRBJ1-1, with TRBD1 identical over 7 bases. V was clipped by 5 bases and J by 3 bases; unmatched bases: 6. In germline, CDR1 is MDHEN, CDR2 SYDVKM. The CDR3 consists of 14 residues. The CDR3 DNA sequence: TGTGCCAGCAGTCCCCGGGACAGACACACTGAAGCTTTCTTT. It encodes CASSPRDRHTEAFF.

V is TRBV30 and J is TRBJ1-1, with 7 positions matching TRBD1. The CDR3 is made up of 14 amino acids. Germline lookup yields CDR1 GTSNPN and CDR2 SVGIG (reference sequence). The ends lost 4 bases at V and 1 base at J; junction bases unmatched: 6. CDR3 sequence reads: CAWTPGQPNTEAFF. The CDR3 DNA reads TGTGCCTGGACCCCGGGACAGCCGAACACTGAAGCTTTCTTT.

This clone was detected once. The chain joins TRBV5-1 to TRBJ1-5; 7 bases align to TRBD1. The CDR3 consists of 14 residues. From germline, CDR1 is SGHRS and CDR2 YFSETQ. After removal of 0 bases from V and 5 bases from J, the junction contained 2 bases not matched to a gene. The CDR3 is CASSLVGGDQPQHF. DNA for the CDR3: TGCGCCAGCAGCTTGGTAGGGGGCGATCAGCCCCAGCATTTT.